This TCR beta chain appears in the sequencing data of a study of T cells in Graves' hyperthyroidism and ophthalmopathy. Notes on the study in general: Most clonotypes expanded in thyroid above 0.001 were likewise present in blood.

The CDR3 contains 15 residues. Germline CDR1 reads MNHNS; CDR2 reads SASEGT. The V and J ends lost 5 bases and 7 bases, in that order; junction bases with no gene match: 10. In its sample, this clonotype was seen many times. Its specificity is unknown. Amplification of TCR beta CDR3 regions was performed using RNA transcripts as template. Using the HTBI primer set, a first-round RT-PCR was run on the TCR CDR3. TCRdb passed the multiplex PCR reads through MiXCR, listing each CDR3 protein once. The table lists roughly 700,000 distinct CDR3 sequences, around 15% of them singletons. Those with hyperthyroidism were 18 to 65 years old, newly diagnosed, and ill for under 2 months. In making diagnoses, clinical symptoms, serum thyroxine and TRAb, thyroid ultrasound and orbital computed tomography were all used. PBMCs stemmed from around 10 ml fresh peripheral blood.

The V and J genes are TRBV6-1 and TRBJ2-5, with 10 positions matching TRBD2. This receptor was obtained from a woman under 30 with Graves' hyperthyroidism. Sequencing input: blood. CDR3 residues: CASSSHSGRSGTQYF. The CDR3, as DNA: TGTGCCAGCAGTTCGCATAGCGGGAGGTCTGGGACCCAGTACTTC.